Below, one T cell receptor (beta chain) is given with its context. Trimming took 3 bases from V and 3 from J; bases not matched to a gene: 6. The CDR3 runs 14 residues. Germline CDR1 SGHRS, CDR2 YFSETQ. Here immunoSEQ multiplex PCR was the method, and the copy in TCRdb shows in-frame clones only, minus some. The repertoire includes a few hundred thousand clones, just over 85% of them detected once, and about 10% sits in the top ten. This record belongs to a study of blood T cell repertoires in COVID-19. The J gene is TRBJ2-7, the V gene TRBV5-1; 7 positions agree with TRBD2. This TCR came from a woman in her late teens or twenties who had recovered from COVID-19. Sequencing was carried out using PBMCs or T cells enriched from blood (not recorded which). In nucleotides, the CDR3 is TGCGCCAGCAGCTGGGAGGGTCTAAGCTACGAGCAGTACTTC. The encoded protein is CASSWEGLSYEQYF.